Presented here are 27 T cell receptor beta chains from one specimen sequenced in a study of cytomegalovirus exposure and HLA in healthy donors. It was with 60 Vbeta and 13 Jbeta primers that the PCR ran. Measured with immunoSEQ multiplex PCR; TCRdb has only the in-frame clones, and not every one. The table records about 170,000 clones, roughly 84% of them present only once. Sequenced: PBMCs. These receptors were taken from a man aged 25 to 40 in good health and CMV-seropositive.

CDR3 region: CSVSYPQGAGGYTF. DNA of the CDR3: TGCAGCGTCAGCTATCCACAGGGGGCGGGCGGCTACACCTTC. The chain links TRBV29-1 to TRBJ1-2, with 9 bases aligning to TRBD1. This CDR3 is built from 14 residues. Germline CDR1 and CDR2: SQVTM and ANQGSEA. J lost 8 bases, V lost 6 bases, and 13 bases had no gene match.

The chain carries TRBV19 and TRBJ1-2; tentative D call: TRBD1 (6 bases). Germline CDR1 and CDR2: LNHDA and SQIVND (reference sequence). Trimming pared 10 bases from V and 5 bases from J, leaving 14 bases between. CDR3 length: 12 residues. The CDR3 here is CAIRDRMYGYTF. CDR3 DNA: TGTGCCATTAGAGACAGGATGTATGGCTACACCTTC.

This chain connects TRBV4-1 to TRBJ2-1, with 9 bases fitting TRBD2. The CDR3 sequence is 16 residues long. The germline V gene has CDR1 MGHRA and CDR2 YSYEKL. Trimming took 3 bases from V and 2 from J; bases not matched to a gene: 5. The CDR3 DNA follows: TGCGCCAGCAGCCACCTCAGACTAGCGGCCTACAATGAGCAGTTCTTC. This translates into CASSHLRLAAYNEQFF.

This sequence joins TRBV11-3 and TRBJ2-1; the match to TRBD2 covers 11 bases. This CDR3 spans 17 amino acids. V lost 2 bases, J lost 6 bases, and 9 bases stayed unmatched. Germline CDR1 SGHNT, CDR2 YENEEA. The CDR3 spells CASSLIGLAGGANEQFF. CDR3 sequence (DNA): TGTGCCAGCAGCTTAATTGGCCTAGCGGGAGGTGCCAATGAGCAGTTCTTC.

The chain uses TRBV5-4 and TRBJ2-5, with TRBD1 matching 7 bases. V gave up 2 bases and J gave up 4 bases; unmatched junction bases: 2. There are 13 residues in the CDR3. Germline assignment: CDR1 SGHNT and CDR2 YYREEE (reference sequence). Here the CDR3 DNA reads TGTGCCAGCAGCTTAAGGGGGCGAGAGACCCAGTACTTC. This sequence encodes CASSLRGRETQYF.

The CDR3 sequence is CASSPPWVGARTEAFF. CDR3 nucleotides: TGTGCCAGCAGCCCACCGTGGGTTGGGGCTCGGACTGAAGCTTTCTTT. This chain joins TRBV7-2 and TRBJ1-1, with D possibly being TRBD1 (5 bases). The germline V gene encodes CDR1 SGHTA and CDR2 FQGNSA. V shed 5 bases and J shed 5 bases, with 21 bases lying between them. The CDR3 loop spans 16 amino acids.

V gene TRBV7-8 combines with J gene TRBJ2-3, with D hard to call. CDR3 length: 17 residues. The V end was cut by 4 bases, the J end by 0 bases, with 17 bases between. Germline V lookup: CDR1 SGHVS, CDR2 FQNEAQ. This CDR3 reads CASSSTKNSFSTDTQYF. CDR3 sequence (DNA): TGTGCCAGCAGCTCCACCAAAAACAGCTTTAGCACAGATACGCAGTATTTT.

The V call is TRBV9, the J call TRBJ2-3; TRBD2 agrees at 11 bases. The CDR3 extends over 15 amino acids. Germline-derived CDR1 and CDR2 are SGDLS and YYNGEE. After removal of 3 bases from V and 4 bases from J, the junction contained 4 bases not matched to a gene. CDR3: CASSATSGSADTQYF. DNA of the CDR3: TGTGCCAGCAGCGCTACTAGCGGGAGCGCAGATACGCAGTATTTT.

This clone was observed a single time. The chain carries TRBV11-1 and TRBJ2-7, with no clear D. This CDR3 has 13 residues. Germline V gene lookup returns CDR1 SGHAT and CDR2 FQDESV (reference sequence). V gave up 2 bases and J gave up 6 bases, with 11 bases separating them. The CDR3: CASSLNGAREQYV. CDR3 nucleotide sequence: TGTGCCAGCAGCTTAAATGGAGCTCGCGAGCAGTACGTC.

The gene calls are TRBV7-9 and TRBJ2-5; 9 bases are shared with TRBD1. J was trimmed by 5 bases and V by 6 bases; bases with no gene match: 16. This CDR3 comprises 17 residues. CDR1 SEHNR and CDR2 FQNEAQ come from the germline V gene (reference sequence). This CDR3 is CASSPEPGQGGRETQYF. Here the CDR3 DNA reads TGTGCCAGCAGTCCAGAACCGGGACAGGGTGGAAGGGAGACCCAGTACTTC.

The chain links TRBV16 to TRBJ2-1; 10 positions agree with TRBD2. V dropped 0 bases and J dropped 5; count of bases not matched to a gene: 7. Germline CDR1 and CDR2: KGHSY and FQNENV. The CDR3 spans 17 residues. The CDR3 DNA follows: TGTGCCAGCAGCCAATCTGGGACTAGCGTTCCCCACAATGAGCAGTTCTTC. Encoded protein: CASSQSGTSVPHNEQFF.

The chain carries TRBV2 and TRBJ1-2; D is perhaps TRBD1 (6 bases). With 5 bases removed from V and 6 bases from J, the gap between germline ends came to 16 bases. This CDR3 region has 14 residues. Germline values: CDR1 SNHLY, CDR2 FYNNEI. CDR3 DNA: TGTGCCAGCAGTAGGGACACCGGGGGGGATGGCTACACCTTC. Its protein is CASSRDTGGDGYTF.

A single count supports this clone. V gene TRBV6-1 combines with J gene TRBJ2-4; TRBD1 matches 8 bases. Germline V gene lookup returns CDR1 MNHNS and CDR2 SASEGT. J lost 7 bases, V lost 4 bases, and 6 bases had no gene match. CDR3 length: 14 amino acids. The CDR3 sequence is CASSATGGKNIQYF. The DNA for the CDR3 is TGTGCCAGCAGTGCCACAGGGGGGAAGAACATTCAGTACTTC.

This clone came up once. The rearrangement joins TRBV6-1 to TRBJ2-2; maybe TRBD2 (6 bases). The CDR3 has 14 residues. V was shortened by 4 bases and J by 5 bases, with 11 bases between the two germline ends. Germline V gene sequence: CDR1 MNHNS, CDR2 SASEGT. CDR3 nucleotide sequence: TGTGCCAGCAGTGGGGGACTGGGAACCGGGGAGCTGTTTTTT. Protein product: CASSGGLGTGELFF.

In regard to this clone: An end of the junction differs from the germline gene, which may be a read error. The chain combines TRBV28 with TRBJ2-7; TRBD2 aligns across 8 bases. The CDR3 totals 12 residues. Germline CDR1 and CDR2: MDHEN and SYDVKM. The CDR3 protein is CASRGGPYERYF. The CDR3 nucleotides read TGTGCCAGCCGGGGGGGCCCCTACGAGCGGTACTTC.

The chain uses TRBV30 and TRBJ1-4; no firm D call. Looked up from germline, CDR1 is GTSNPN and CDR2 is SVGIG (reference sequence). Trimming shortened V by 2 bases and J by 3 bases, and 10 bases separated the two germline ends. This CDR3 comprises 14 residues. The CDR3 DNA follows: TGTGCCTGGAGTAGAGGGTTGGCTAATGAAAAACTGTTTTTT. Residues: CAWSRGLANEKLFF.

The chain employs TRBV15 and TRBJ2-4, with D tentatively TRBD2 (7 bases). The CDR3 has 16 amino acids. V was trimmed by 2 bases and J by 7 bases, leaving 18 bases between them. Germline CDR1 LNHNV, CDR2 YYDKDF (reference sequence). The CDR3 loop reads CATSRRGEKGGNIQYF. CDR3 nucleotide sequence: TGTGCCACCAGCAGACGGGGGGAAAAGGGGGGTAACATTCAGTACTTC.

This chain connects TRBV6-5 to TRBJ1-1; TRBD1 matches at 9 bases. J lost 4 bases, V lost 4 bases, and 7 bases had no gene match. CDR1 is MNHEY, CDR2 SVGAGI, per germline. The CDR3 loop spans 15 amino acids. CDR3 coding DNA: TGTGCCAGCAGTTTGACAGGGGGGGGGACCACTGAAGCTTTCTTT. Amino acid sequence: CASSLTGGGTTEAFF.

The rearrangement uses TRBV29-1 and TRBJ1-2, with TRBD1 as a possible D gene (6 bases). In germline, CDR1 is SQVTM, CDR2 ANQGSEA. The CDR3 is made up of 15 amino acids. V gave up 4 bases and J gave up 0 bases, with 15 bases separating them. This CDR3 reads CSVGGRLEANYGYTF. For the CDR3, the DNA is TGCAGCGTTGGGGGGCGTCTAGAAGCTAACTATGGCTACACCTTC.

The chain has TRBV19 and TRBJ1-2; D perhaps matches TRBD1 (5 bases). Germline-derived CDR1 and CDR2 are LNHDA and SQIVND (reference sequence). The CDR3 is 15 residues long. V lost 6 bases and J 3 bases, leaving 17 bases between the germline ends. The CDR3 spells CASSDRKGQDYGYTF. The CDR3, as DNA: TGTGCCAGTAGCGACCGCAAGGGGCAGGACTATGGCTACACCTTC.

In nucleotides, the CDR3 is TGTGCCAGCAGTTACGATGGGACATTAAACACCGGGGAGCTGTTTTTT. It translates to CASSYDGTLNTGELFF. J is TRBJ2-2 and V is TRBV6-5, with a weak D call TRBD1 (6 bases). The CDR3 is 16 residues long. Per germline, CDR1 MNHEY and CDR2 SVGAGI. The V and J ends lost 2 bases and 2 bases respectively, with 12 bases between them.

The chain combines TRBV7-2 with TRBJ2-1; no firm D call. This CDR3 comprises 12 residues. Germline V lookup: CDR1 SGHTA, CDR2 FQGNSA. V shed 5 bases and J shed 4 bases, with 6 bases lying between them. DNA of the CDR3: TGTGCCAGCAGCCGTGTTTACAATGAGCAGTTCTTC. This gives the protein CASSRVYNEQFF.

The chain is built from TRBV2 and TRBJ2-1; D is unclear. The germline V gene encodes CDR1 SNHLY and CDR2 FYNNEI. The CDR3 runs to 13 residues. The V end was cut by 6 bases, the J end by 4 bases, with 10 bases between. CDR3 residues: CASSDWRYNEQFF. CDR3 nucleotides: TGTGCCAGCAGCGACTGGCGGTACAATGAGCAGTTCTTC.

The CDR3 loop reads CASSWDTGNTIYF. CDR3 DNA: TGTGCCAGCAGTTGGGACACGGGAAACACCATATATTTT. This sequence joins TRBV5-6 and TRBJ1-3, with D maybe TRBD1 (6 bases). This CDR3 is built from 13 residues. The V end lost 5 bases, the J end lost 4 bases, and 10 bases lay between the germline ends. Germline lookup yields CDR1 SGHDT and CDR2 YYEEEE. Full variable domain (missing parts from reference TRBV5-6 and TRBJ1-3): DAGVTQSPTHLIKTRGQQVTLRCSPKSGHDTVSWYQQALGQGPQFIFQYYEEEERQRGNFPDRFSGHQFPNYSSELNVNALLLGDSALYLCASSWDTGNTIYFGEGSWLTVV.

The chain uses TRBV6-1 and TRBJ2-1; TRBD1 might be the D (5 bases). Germline CDR1 reads MNHNS; CDR2 reads SASEGT. The V and J ends lost 2 bases and 8 bases respectively, with 13 bases between them. The CDR3 totals 14 residues. The CDR3 bases are TGTGCCAGCAGTGAAAATCCAGGGTTGGATGAGCAGTTCTTC. It translates to CASSENPGLDEQFF.

The chain joins TRBV29-1 to TRBJ1-1, with TRBD1 as a possible D gene (5 bases). Per germline, CDR1 SQVTM and CDR2 ANQGSEA. Trimming stripped 5 bases from V and 4 bases from J, with 8 bases between. CDR3 length: 11 residues. The CDR3, as DNA: TGCAGCGTTTCAGGGCGCACTGAAGCTTTCTTT. Its translation is CSVSGRTEAFF.

The chain combines TRBV27 with TRBJ1-1; the D gene is possibly TRBD1 (6 bases). Trimming shortened V by 5 bases and J by 0 bases, and 16 bases separated the two germline ends. The germline gives CDR1 MNHEY, CDR2 SMNVEV (reference sequence). This CDR3 spans 16 amino acids. CDR3: CASSPRWTAMNTEAFF. The CDR3 nucleotides are TGTGCCAGCAGTCCCCGCTGGACAGCAATGAACACTGAAGCTTTCTTT.